Detailed here is one TCR beta chain. Its specificity is unknown. From germline, CDR1 is MNHEY and CDR2 SVGAGI. V was pared by 3 bases and J by 4 bases, with 9 bases between. CDR3 size: 13 residues. This cohort consisted of healthy bone marrow donors. The data were obtained in a study of cytomegalovirus exposure and HLA in healthy donors. Study-wide results and caveats: Later analysis identified a missense DCLRE1C variant that was linked to TCR beta V- and J-gene trimming.

The PCR was carried out with 60 Vbeta primers and 13 Jbeta primers. TCRdb keeps only in-frame clones here, not all; method: immunoSEQ multiplex PCR. The sample has about 90,000 clones; roughly 79% are singletons. The chain joins TRBV6-5 to TRBJ1-1, with D possibly matching TRBD1 (6 bases). Sample: PBMCs. This receptor was identified in a man in his thirties or forties in good health and CMV-seronegative. The CDR3 DNA reads as TGTGCCAGCAGTTATTTAGGGGGCACTGAAGCTTTCTTT. Translated: CASSYLGGTEAFF.